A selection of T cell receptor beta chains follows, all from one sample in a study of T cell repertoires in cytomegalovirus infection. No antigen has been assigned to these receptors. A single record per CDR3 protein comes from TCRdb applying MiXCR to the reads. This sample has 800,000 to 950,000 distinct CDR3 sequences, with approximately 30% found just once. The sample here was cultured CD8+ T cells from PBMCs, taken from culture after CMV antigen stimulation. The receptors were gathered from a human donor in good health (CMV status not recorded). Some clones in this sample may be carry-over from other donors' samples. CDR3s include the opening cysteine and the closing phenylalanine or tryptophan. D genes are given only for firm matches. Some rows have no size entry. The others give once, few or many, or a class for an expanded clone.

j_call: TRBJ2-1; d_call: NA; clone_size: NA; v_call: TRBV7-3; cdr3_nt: TGTGCCAGCAGCTTAAAGGTTGGAGGGCCAGGAGCCTACAATGAGCAGTTCTTC; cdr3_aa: CASSLKVGGPGAYNEQFF
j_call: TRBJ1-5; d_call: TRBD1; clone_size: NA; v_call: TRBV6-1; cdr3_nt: TGTGCCAGCAGTGGCCAGGGGGCTTATCAGCCCCAGCATTTT; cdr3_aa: CASSGQGAYQPQHF
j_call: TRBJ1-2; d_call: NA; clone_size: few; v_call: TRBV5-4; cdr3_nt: TGTGCCAGCAGCTTCAATCAAGGTGCCCTCTATGGCTACACCTTC; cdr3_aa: CASSFNQGALYGYTF
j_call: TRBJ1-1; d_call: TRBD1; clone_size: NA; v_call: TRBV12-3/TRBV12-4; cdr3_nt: TGTGCCAGCAACGGACAGGGGGGGGGGAACACTGAAGCTTTCTTT; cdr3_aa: CASNGQGGGNTEAFF
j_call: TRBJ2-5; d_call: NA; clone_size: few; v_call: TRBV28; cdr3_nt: TGTGCCAGCAGAACCTGGGGCAGGGAAAGGGAGACCCAGTACTTC; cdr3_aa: CASRTWGRERETQYF
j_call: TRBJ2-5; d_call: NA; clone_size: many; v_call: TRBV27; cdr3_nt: TGTGCCAGCAGTCACCAATGGGCGGGTGAAGAGACCCAGTACTTC; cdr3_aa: CASSHQWAGEETQYF
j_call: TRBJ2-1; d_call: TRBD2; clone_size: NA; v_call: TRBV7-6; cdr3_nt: TGTGCCGCTAGCGGGGGCCAGGAAGAGCAGTTCTTC; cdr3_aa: CAASGGQEEQFF
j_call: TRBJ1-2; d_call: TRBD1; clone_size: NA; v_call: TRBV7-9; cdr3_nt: TGTGCCAGCAGCCCCCGGGACAGGAGTAACTATGGCTACACCTTC; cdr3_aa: CASSPRDRSNYGYTF
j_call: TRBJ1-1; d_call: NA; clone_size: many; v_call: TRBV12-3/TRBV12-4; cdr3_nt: TGTGCCAGCAGTTTTACAGGCCGAGGGACTGAAGCTTTCTTT; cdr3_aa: CASSFTGRGTEAFF
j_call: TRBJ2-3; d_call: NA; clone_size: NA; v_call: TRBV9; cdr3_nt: TGTGCCAGCAGCGGCTCGACAGGAAGCACAGATACGCAGTATTTT; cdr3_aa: CASSGSTGSTDTQYF
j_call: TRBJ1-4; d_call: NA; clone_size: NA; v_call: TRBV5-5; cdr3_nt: TGTGCCAGCAGGGGGGGGGGAAATGAAAAACTGTTTTTT; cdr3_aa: CASRGGGNEKLFF
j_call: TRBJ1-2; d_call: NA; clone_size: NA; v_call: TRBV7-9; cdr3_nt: TGTGCCATTCCAAGTGGGGGTATCTATGGCTACACCTTC; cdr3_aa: CAIPSGGIYGYTF
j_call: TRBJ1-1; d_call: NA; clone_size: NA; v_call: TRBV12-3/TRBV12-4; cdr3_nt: TGTGCCAGCAGTTTCCCTAAGACACCCCCGACAGGTCCATTCTCGAACACTGAAGCTTTCTTT; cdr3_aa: CASSFPKTPPTGPFSNTEAFF
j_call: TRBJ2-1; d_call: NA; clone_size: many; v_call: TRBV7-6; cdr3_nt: TGTGCCAGCAGGACCGGGACGGATCTATACAATGAGCAGTTCTTC; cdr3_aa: CASRTGTDLYNEQFF
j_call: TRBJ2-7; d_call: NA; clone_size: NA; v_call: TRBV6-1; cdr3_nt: TGTGCCAGCAATGAGGGGGTCTACGAGCAGTACTTC; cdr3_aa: CASNEGVYEQYF
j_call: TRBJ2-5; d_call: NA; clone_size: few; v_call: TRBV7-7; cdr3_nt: TGTGCTAGCAGCTTAGTACTTCAGCGAGGAGAGACCCAGTACTTC; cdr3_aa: CASSLVLQRGETQYF
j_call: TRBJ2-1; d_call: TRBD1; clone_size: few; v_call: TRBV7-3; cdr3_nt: TGTGCCAGCAGCTTGAGGGACAGGGGGTATGATGAGCAGTTCTTC; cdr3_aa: CASSLRDRGYDEQFF
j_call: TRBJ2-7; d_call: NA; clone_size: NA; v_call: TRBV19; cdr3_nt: TGTGCCAGTAGTTACCGGGGGCCCCTCTACGAGCAGTACTTC; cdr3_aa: CASSYRGPLYEQYF
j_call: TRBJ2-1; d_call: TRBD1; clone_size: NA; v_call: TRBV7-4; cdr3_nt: TGTGCCAGCAGCTTAATACCGGGACAGGGGGAGAATGAGCAGTTCTTC; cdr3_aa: CASSLIPGQGENEQFF
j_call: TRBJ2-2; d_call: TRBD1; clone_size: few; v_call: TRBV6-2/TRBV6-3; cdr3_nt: TGTGCCAGCAGTTACCCGACAGGGCCCACCGGGGAGCTGTTTTTT; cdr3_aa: CASSYPTGPTGELFF